This T cell receptor (beta chain) originates from a study of type 1 regulatory T cells. For the study at large: This in vitro CD4 product, T-allo10, is enriched for Tr1 cells and alloantigen-specific.

The graft donor-derived T-allo10 cells reportedly recognize host alloantigens, are anergic, and suppress alloantigen-specifically. TCRdb fed the reads into MiXCR, producing one record per CDR3 protein. The data hold roughly 68,000 distinct CDR3 sequences, with about 69% observed a single time. This clonotype appeared a few times. What it binds is not known. Germline assignment: CDR1 MNHEY and CDR2 SVGAGI. This CDR3 is 15 amino acids long. Trimming took 5 bases from V and 5 from J; bases not matched to a gene: 7. This receptor was taken from a human donor in good health. The material sequenced was cultured T cells, either the whole culture or a sorted T cell fraction (not recorded which). Subset given: Tr1-enriched cell product generated in vitro against host alloantigens. The rearrangement links TRBV6-5 to TRBJ2-3, with 10 bases matching TRBD2. CDR3 region: CASSPLIAGGDTQYF. CDR3 nucleotide sequence: TGTGCCAGCAGTCCGCTCATAGCGGGGGGAGATACGCAGTATTTT.